The entry below gives a single T cell receptor beta chain sequence along with its context. Its antigen remains unidentified. This entry is derived from a study of radiation and T cells in renal cell carcinoma. Whole-study results and caveats: Tumor samples were small regions of roughly 1 g. In nephrectomy-only tumors, top 100 clonotypes averaged roughly 43%, versus 54% irradiated.

Treatment noted: treatment-naive control, cytoreductive nephrectomy. Control samples are tumors resected by cytoreductive nephrectomy without prior radiation. Clear cell pathology was present in this patient's renal cell carcinoma. TCRdb keeps only in-frame clones here, not all; method: immunoSEQ multiplex PCR. The sample has thousands of clones, around three fifths seen once; the top ten hold approximately 40%. V was shortened by 6 bases and J by 1 base, with 18 bases between the two germline ends. The CDR3 is 16 amino acids. Germline CDR1 SNHLY, CDR2 FYNNEI. This specimen was tumor tissue, taken from a patient whose treatment was nephrectomy without radiotherapy. The chain joins TRBV2 to TRBJ1-1, with D possibly being TRBD1 (6 bases). This clonotype was obtained from a woman in her seventies with renal cell carcinoma. CDR3 sequence: CASSERGGGGNTEAFF. CDR3 nucleotide sequence: TGTGCCAGCAGCGAAAGGGGGGGAGGAGGGAACACTGAAGCTTTCTTT.